This T cell receptor (beta chain) was identified during a study of blood T cells in healthy people across ages. Primers used in a second PCR of roughly 6 to 11 cycles were a sample-barcoded 5' primer and a J-beta primer mix. Via MiXCR, TCRdb re-called the 5' RACE reads, giving one row per CDR3 protein. Of over 300,000 distinct CDR3 sequences listed, about 55% were seen once; the top ten hold about 54%. The CDR3 is 14 residues long. V lost 2 bases, J lost 14 bases, and 10 bases stayed unmatched. Germline V gene data show CDR1 as SEHNR and CDR2 as FQNEAQ (reference sequence). This chain joins TRBV7-9 and TRBJ2-2; TRBD2 matches 8 bases. The source material was blood. This TCR was sampled from a man aged 55-75 years in good health. The CDR3 DNA sequence: TGTGCCAGCAGCTTATCTCCCGGGACTAGGGCCCTGTTTTTT. This sequence encodes CASSLSPGTRALFF.